Given below is one T cell receptor beta chain in context. Its antigen is currently unknown. The data derive from a study of T cells in localized non-small cell lung cancer. Whole-study results and caveats: Peak T cell clonality was found in uninvolved adjacent lung, exceeding tumor.

Data came from immunoSEQ multiplex PCR; TCRdb stores just in-frame clones and leaves some out. Among roughly 13,000 clones listed, 75% to 90% were seen once. CDR1 and CDR2 from the germline V gene are SGHDN and FVKESK. Trimming cost V 1 base and J 5 bases, with 12 bases left between them. The CDR3 consists of 14 residues. The chain has TRBV14 and TRBJ2-7, with D possibly being TRBD1 (6 bases). This receptor was identified in a male donor at least 60 years old with stage I squamous cell lung carcinoma. The sample was peripheral blood, taken before any cancer treatment. The DNA for the CDR3 is TGTGCCAGCAGCCAAGTAACAGGGCTGAACGAGCAGTACTTC. Translation: CASSQVTGLNEQYF.